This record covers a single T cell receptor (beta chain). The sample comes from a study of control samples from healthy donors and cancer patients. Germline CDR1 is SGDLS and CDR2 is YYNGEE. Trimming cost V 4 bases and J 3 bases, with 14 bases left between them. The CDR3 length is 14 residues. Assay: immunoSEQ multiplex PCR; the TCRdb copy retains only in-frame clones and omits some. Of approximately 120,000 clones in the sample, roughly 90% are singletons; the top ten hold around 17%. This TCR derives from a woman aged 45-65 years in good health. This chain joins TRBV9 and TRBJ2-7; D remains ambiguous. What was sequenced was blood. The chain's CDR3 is CASSTEVNSYEQYF. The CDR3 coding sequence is TGTGCCAGCAGCACAGAGGTGAACAGCTACGAGCAGTACTTC.